What follows are 6 T cell receptor beta chains derived from one specimen sequenced in a study of tumor and adjacent non-tumor tissue in lung cancer. TCRbeta libraries were built with three rounds of nested PCR, modified from ARM-PCR. From the multiplex PCR reads, TCRdb called clonotypes with MiXCR, one entry per CDR3 protein. The sample carries some 120,000 distinct CDR3 sequences, approximately 66% recorded once. The template was RNA from unsorted bulk tissue. Sequencing was carried out using lung tumor tissue. Receptors were obtained from a man aged 25 to 40 with non-small cell lung cancer.

The V and J genes are TRBV6-5 and TRBJ2-3; 12 positions match TRBD2. This CDR3 has 15 residues. Germline CDR1 and CDR2: MNHEY and SVGAGI. The CDR3 sequence is CISRRLAGAGDTQYF. Here the CDR3 DNA reads TGTATCAGCAGACGACTAGCGGGGGCGGGAGATACGCAGTATTTT.

The CDR3 region is CASSHDRDSFGDGYTF. In nucleotides, the CDR3 is TGCGCCAGCAGCCACGACAGGGATTCGTTCGGCGATGGCTACACCTTC. The chain is built from TRBV4-1 and TRBJ1-2; TRBD1 agrees at 7 bases. Germline-derived CDR1 and CDR2 are MGHRA and YSYEKL. V was clipped by 3 bases and J by 6 bases; unmatched bases: 13. The CDR3 covers 16 residues.

The rearrangement joins TRBV19 to TRBJ2-2; 12 nucleotides agree with TRBD2. CDR3 length: 18 residues. V gave up 3 bases and J gave up 5 bases; unmatched junction bases: 10. Looked up from germline, CDR1 is LNHDA and CDR2 is SQIVND (reference sequence). CDR3 protein: CASSIGLAGGMGTGELFF. CDR3 nucleotide sequence: TGTGCCAGTAGTATTGGCCTAGCGGGAGGGATGGGGACCGGGGAGCTGTTTTTT.

V usage is TRBV20-1 and J usage is TRBJ2-7, with TRBD1 matching 7 bases. The CDR3 sequence is 14 residues long. CDR1 is DFQATT and CDR2 is SNEGSKA in the germline V gene (reference sequence). The DNA for the CDR3 is TGCGGTGTTAGAGCTTCCGGACAGGTCTACGAGCAGTACTTC. Residues: CGVRASGQVYEQYF.

Regarding this clonotype: The final CDR3 position lacks the conserved phenylalanine or tryptophan, pointing to a likely read error. Because the CDR3's place on the DNA is in doubt, the DNA is left out and the CDR3 is given as listed by TCRdb. This chain connects TRBV30 to TRBJ2-1; the table's TRBD1 call for D was not verified on the DNA. The CDR3 has 14 residues if both end residues are counted. Germline loops: CDR1 GTSNPN, CDR2 SVGIG (reference sequence). CDR3 protein: CAWKSGSGYNEQLV.

Note on this clonotype: At one of its ends the junction is not consistent with the germline gene, which may arise from a read error. This chain joins TRBV20-1 and TRBJ2-5; D perhaps matches TRBD1 (6 bases). CDR1 and CDR2 (germline): DFQATT, SNEGSKA (reference sequence). The CDR3 length is 15 residues. The CDR3 region has the DNA TGCAGTGCTCAAGAGGACAGCAGGTTCCAAGAAACCCAGTACTTC. Translated: CSAQEDSRFQETQYF.